This TCR beta chain was found in a study of blood T cell repertoires in COVID-19. For the study at large: Samples came from the United States, Italy and Spain, spanning acute and convalescent COVID-19.

The ends lost 8 bases at V and 1 base at J; junction bases unmatched: 2. The CDR3 loop spans 14 amino acids. From germline, CDR1 is LNHDA and CDR2 SQIVND (reference sequence). In terms of age and location, participants ranged from about 18 to 100 years and lived in about two dozen US areas. All exposed participants met a person with COVID-19 within 2 weeks before entering the study. Some clones are missing from TCRdb's copy, which holds only in-frame ones; the method was immunoSEQ multiplex PCR. This table holds more than 350,000 clones, 70% to 90% found once. The sample was PBMCs or T cells enriched from blood (not recorded which). The sequence derives from a woman younger than 35 who had been exposed to COVID-19. The chain carries TRBV19 and TRBJ2-7, with 13 nucleotides matching TRBD2. CDR3 DNA sequence: TGTGCCAGTCGACTAGCGGGGGGATCCTACGAGCAGTACTTC. Translation gives CASRLAGGSYEQYF.